This T cell receptor beta chain was captured by sequencing in a study of cytomegalovirus exposure and HLA in healthy donors. Study-wide background: There were 75 million to 95 million unique TCRs (from HLA-typed donors) in an early data release. Regarding the study as a whole: Among TCR beta chains of equal frequency, HLA-associated ones were more clonally expanded in a later analysis. In a later analysis, several top co-occurrence clusters appeared linked to parvovirus B19, influenza, CMV and Epstein-Barr virus.

All donors participated as healthy donors of bone marrow. 60 Vbeta and 13 Jbeta primers were used in PCR. This table comes from immunoSEQ multiplex PCR, and its TCRdb copy is limited to in-frame clones, with some not included. The table lists 60,000 to 70,000 clones, 75% to 85% of them singletons, with 7.5% to 9% in the top ten. The CDR3 is 20 amino acids. Germline-derived CDR1 and CDR2 are MGHRA and YSYEKL. V dropped 3 bases and J dropped 0; count of bases not matched to a gene: 11. On this clone: Antigen unknown.

This receptor was taken from a man aged 18 to 29 in good health and CMV-seropositive. The V call is TRBV4-1, the J call TRBJ2-6; 10 bases align to TRBD2. Sequencing was carried out using PBMCs. CDR3 residues: CASSHGASGSRSSGANVLTF. The CDR3 nucleotides are TGCGCCAGCAGCCACGGGGCTAGCGGGAGTCGCTCCTCTGGGGCCAACGTCCTGACTTTC.